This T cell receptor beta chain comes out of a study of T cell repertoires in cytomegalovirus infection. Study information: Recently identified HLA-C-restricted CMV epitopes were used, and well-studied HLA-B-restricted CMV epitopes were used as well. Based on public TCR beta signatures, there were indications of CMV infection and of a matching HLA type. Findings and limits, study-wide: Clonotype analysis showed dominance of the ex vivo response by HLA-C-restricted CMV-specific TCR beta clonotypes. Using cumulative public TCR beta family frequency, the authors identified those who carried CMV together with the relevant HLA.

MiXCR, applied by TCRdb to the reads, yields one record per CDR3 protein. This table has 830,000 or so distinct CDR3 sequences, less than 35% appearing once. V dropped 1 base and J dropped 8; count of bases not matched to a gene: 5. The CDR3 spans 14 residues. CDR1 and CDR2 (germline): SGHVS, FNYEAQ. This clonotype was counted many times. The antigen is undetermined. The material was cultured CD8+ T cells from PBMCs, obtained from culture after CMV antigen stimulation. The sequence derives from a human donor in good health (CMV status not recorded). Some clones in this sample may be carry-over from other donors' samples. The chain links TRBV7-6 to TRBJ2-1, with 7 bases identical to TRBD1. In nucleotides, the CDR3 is TGTGCCAGCAGCTTAGTGACAGGGACCCATGAGCAGTTCTTC. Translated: CASSLVTGTHEQFF.